These 7 T cell receptor beta chains share one sample of origin, sequenced in a study of blood T cell repertoires in COVID-19 (dated by TCRdb to 2020 to 2021). Receptor libraries were prepared by the immunoSEQ multiplex PCR assay. The table was pulled from immuneACCESS by TCRdb, which kept in-frame rearrangements only. Such tables lose some clones; where checked, under half of the loss comes from unresolved V genes, and the rest has no known cause. The sample table holds roughly 380,000 clones, of which approximately 89% were seen once. The ten largest clones take up 3.9% of the sample. Sequencing was done on a sample of peripheral blood. All receptors derive from a woman aged 60-75 years with COVID-19, enrolled during active disease.

V is TRBV5-6 and J is TRBJ1-1; 7 positions match TRBD1. Germline loops: CDR1 SGHDT, CDR2 YYEEEE. This CDR3 spans 15 amino acids. With V trimmed by 5 bases and J by 2 bases, 9 bases remained unmatched. The CDR3 coding sequence is TGTGCCAGCAGTTCGCGACGGACAGGCAACACTGAAGCTTTCTTT. Protein: CASSSRRTGNTEAFF.

This clone was picked up one time. This rearrangement joins TRBV6-5 to TRBJ2-7; D is uncertain. This CDR3 has 11 residues. Trimming took 3 bases from V and 5 from J, leaving 5 bases between them. CDR1 and CDR2 (germline): MNHEY, SVGAGI. CDR3 nucleotide sequence: TGTGCCAGCAGTTATTCCGACGAGCAGTACTTC. Amino acids: CASSYSDEQYF.

V gene TRBV5-1 combines with J gene TRBJ2-1; D is possibly TRBD1 (6 bases). Deletions cut 4 bases from V and 5 bases from J, with 16 bases between. The length of the CDR3 is 15 residues. Germline CDR1 is SGHRS and CDR2 is YFSETQ. Here the CDR3 reads CASSLVHGDNNEQFF. CDR3 nucleotides: TGCGCCAGCAGCCTCGTTCACGGGGACAACAATGAGCAGTTCTTC. Complete variable domain (other parts from reference TRBV5-1 and TRBJ2-1): KAGVTQTPRYLIKTRGQQVTLSCSPISGHRSVSWYQQTPGQGLQFLFEYFSETQRNKGNFPGRFSGRQFSNSRSEMNVSTLELGDSALYLCASSLVHGDNNEQFFGPGTRLTVL.

The chain is built from TRBV5-6 and TRBJ2-2, with unresolved D. The CDR3 is 14 amino acids. Germline loops: CDR1 SGHDT, CDR2 YYEEEE. V was pared by 1 base and J by 1 base, with 5 bases between. In DNA form, the CDR3 reads TGTGCCAGCAGCTTGAGCTGGAACACCGGGGAGCTGTTTTTT. The encoded protein is CASSLSWNTGELFF. Supplemented by reference TRBV5-6 and TRBJ2-2, the full variable domain reads DAGVTQSPTHLIKTRGQQVTLRCSPKSGHDTVSWYQQALGQGPQFIFQYYEEEERQRGNFPDRFSGHQFPNYSSELNVNALLLGDSALYLCASSLSWNTGELFFGEGSRLTVL.

The rearrangement links TRBV4-2 to TRBJ1-1; possible D gene TRBD1, 5 bases. CDR1 and CDR2 (germline): LGHNA, YNFKEQ. V dropped 9 bases and J dropped 0 bases, with 23 bases sitting between them. The length of the CDR3 is 17 residues. The CDR3 bases are TGTGCCAGAGATCAGGGCAGAAGAAGGAAATTGAACACTGAAGCTTTCTTT. Translating gives CARDQGRRRKLNTEAFF.

The chain carries TRBV21-1 and TRBJ1-5. TRBV21-1 represents a pseudogene. The CDR3 sequence is 13 residues long. The CDR3 sequence is CASSERETPPQHF. The CDR3 DNA follows: TGTGCCAGCAGCGAAAGGGAGACGCCGCCCCAGCATTTT.

This clone has only a few counts. The chain is built from TRBV2 and TRBJ1-6, with 7 positions matching TRBD1. The V gene's germline CDR1 is SNHLY and CDR2 FYNNEI. CDR3 size: 17 residues. V was clipped by 2 bases and J by 10 bases; unmatched bases: 14. DNA of the CDR3: TGTGCCAGCAGTGAATTCGGGGGTCGAGACAGGGACTCACCCCTCCACTTT. Translated, it gives CASSEFGGRDRDSPLHF.